Presented here are 17 T cell receptor beta chains from one specimen sequenced in a study of radiotherapy plus CTLA-4 blockade in lung cancer. Using immunoSEQ multiplex PCR, the repertoire was profiled, and TCRdb retains in-frame clones only, with some absent. This table holds more than 95,000 clones, 65% to 80% found once. The input for sequencing was peripheral blood, taken from a patient treated with radiotherapy plus ipilimumab. These receptors were obtained from a human donor with non-small cell lung cancer who had a partial response to radiotherapy plus ipilimumab. Some clones in this sample may be carry-over from other donors' samples.

The chain uses TRBV21-1 and TRBJ2-7; whether TRBD1, the table's D call, matches the DNA was not checked. TRBV21-1 is flagged as a pseudogene. This CDR3 has 16 residues. The CDR3 nucleotides read TGTGCCAGCAGCAAAGCGGGGGACAGGAGCTCCTACGAGCAGTACTTC. It codes for CASSKAGDRSSYEQYF.

This clone has a handful of counts. This chain connects TRBV6-5 to TRBJ2-5; the D gene is possibly TRBD2 (5 bases). CDR1 MNHEY and CDR2 SVGAGI come from the germline V gene. CDR3 size: 14 residues. Deletions cut 8 bases from V and 1 base from J, with 14 bases between. The CDR3 here is CASGGRAAQETQYF. In DNA, the CDR3 is TGTGCCAGCGGAGGCAGAGCCGCCCAAGAGACCCAGTACTTC.

The V and J genes are TRBV5-1 and TRBJ2-5, with TRBD1 as a possible D gene (6 bases). Germline values: CDR1 SGHRS, CDR2 YFSETQ. The CDR3 is 15 residues long. Trimming removed 1 base at V and 2 bases at J, with 12 bases between. The CDR3 spells CASSLHSRGQETQYF. In nucleotides, the CDR3 is TGCGCCAGCAGCTTGCATTCCAGGGGACAAGAGACCCAGTACTTC.

The genes are TRBV4-3 and TRBJ1-3, with 8 bases identical to TRBD1. Germline lookup yields CDR1 LGHNA and CDR2 YSLEER. The CDR3 spans 18 residues. Losses at the gene ends were 0 bases for V and 1 base for J; bases not matched to a gene: 8. CDR3 bases: TGCGCCAGCAGCCAAGATGGTCTTGGACAGGGTTCTGGAAACACCATATATTTT. Its protein is CASSQDGLGQGSGNTIYF.

This clone was counted only a few times. The V gene is TRBV2, the J gene TRBJ2-7, with D unresolved. This CDR3 has 14 amino acids. CDR1 and CDR2 (germline): SNHLY, FYNNEI. Between the trimmed V and J ends, which lost 6 bases and 0 bases, there was a span of 12 bases. Here the CDR3 reads CASRKDTNSYEQYF. The CDR3 DNA follows: TGTGCCAGCAGGAAAGACACAAACTCCTACGAGCAGTACTTC.

The V call is TRBV2, the J call TRBJ2-1; maybe TRBD1 (5 bases). Trimming shortened V by 7 bases and J by 5 bases, and 15 bases separated the two germline ends. Per germline, CDR1 SNHLY and CDR2 FYNNEI. The CDR3 has 14 residues. The CDR3 sequence: CASKGLVTDNEQFF. In nucleotides, the CDR3 is TGTGCCAGCAAGGGGCTAGTCACCGACAATGAGCAGTTCTTC.

This chain links TRBV28 with TRBJ2-1; 11 positions agree with TRBD2. This CDR3 spans 16 amino acids. CDR1 is MDHEN and CDR2 is SYDVKM in the germline V gene. J lost 9 bases, V lost 8 bases, and 15 bases had no gene match. For the CDR3, the DNA is TGTGCCAGCCCACCGTCAATTAGCGGGAGGGCCCCTGAGCAGTTCTTC. Translated, it gives CASPPSISGRAPEQFF. Looking up the rest from reference TRBV28 and TRBJ2-1 gives the full variable domain: DVKVTQSSRYLVKRTGEKVFLECVQDMDHENMFWYRQDPGLGLRLIYFSYDVKMKEKGDIPEGYSVSREKKERFSLILESASTNQTSMYLCASPPSISGRAPEQFFGPGTRLTVL.

This chain links TRBV4-2 with TRBJ2-1; TRBD2 aligns across 7 bases. The CDR3 extends over 16 amino acids. CDR1 is LGHNA, CDR2 YNFKEQ, per germline. J lost 0 bases, V lost 3 bases, and 5 bases had no gene match. The CDR3 sequence is CASSHLAASSYNEQFF. Here the CDR3 DNA reads TGTGCCAGCAGCCATCTAGCGGCGAGCTCCTACAATGAGCAGTTCTTC.

This chain connects TRBV5-1 to TRBJ2-7; 9 positions match TRBD2. V shed 3 bases, J shed 2 bases, and the junction held 3 bases outside the gene matches. CDR3 length equals 14 residues. Germline assignment: CDR1 SGHRS and CDR2 YFSETQ. DNA of the CDR3: TGCGCCAGCAGCTCTAGCGGGGATGCCTACGAGCAGTACTTC. It translates to CASSSSGDAYEQYF.

This chain connects TRBV29-1 to TRBJ2-3, with 9 bases aligning to TRBD2. The CDR3 contains 15 residues. Per the germline V gene, CDR1 is SQVTM and CDR2 is ANQGSEA. Trimming removed 6 bases from V and 2 bases from J; junction bases left unmatched: 9. The CDR3, as DNA: TGCAGCGTGGCCCCTCTAGCGGGGCCCACAGATACGCAGTATTTT. Amino acids: CSVAPLAGPTDTQYF.

This clone was found a few times. The J gene is TRBJ2-1, the V gene TRBV15; no clear D. Trimming cost V 0 bases and J 4 bases, with 19 bases left between them. The CDR3 has 18 residues. The germline V gene encodes CDR1 LNHNV and CDR2 YYDKDF (reference sequence). In nucleotides, the CDR3 is TGTGCCACCAGCAGAGATCTTTCGGCGACGGAGTGGTACAATGAGCAGTTCTTC. This translates into CATSRDLSATEWYNEQFF.

This chain's CDR3 is CASSSRAGYTF. The CDR3 bases are TGTGCCAGTTCCTCGAGGGCTGGCTACACCTTC. This chain joins TRBV19 and TRBJ1-2; D unclear. The CDR3 spans 11 residues. Germline CDR1 is LNHDA and CDR2 is SQIVND (reference sequence). The germline V and J ends were trimmed by 8 bases and 7 bases, with 11 bases remaining between them.

The chain links TRBV6-1 to TRBJ2-3; 11 bases match TRBD1. The germline V gene has CDR1 MNHNS and CDR2 SASEGT. The CDR3 is made up of 13 amino acids. Germline trimming cut 6 bases from V and 6 bases from J; bases unmatched to any gene: 2. The CDR3 sequence: CASRGQGADTQYF. The CDR3 region has the DNA TGTGCCAGCAGAGGACAGGGGGCGGATACGCAGTATTTT.

This clone has just a few counts. The chain joins TRBV5-1 to TRBJ1-1; perhaps TRBD1 as D (5 bases). Germline V CDR1 and CDR2: SGHRS, YFSETQ. The CDR3 extends over 14 amino acids. Trimming removed 4 bases from V and 11 bases from J, with 21 bases in between. Written as DNA, the CDR3 is TGCGCCAGCAGCCCCGGTGGGACTCTCCTTGTGGCTTTCTTT. This gives the protein CASSPGGTLLVAFF.

The rearrangement joins TRBV6-5 to TRBJ1-5; the D gene is possibly TRBD1 (6 bases). Germline V CDR1 and CDR2: MNHEY, SVGAGI. The CDR3 extends over 15 amino acids. V lost 2 bases, J lost 5 bases, and 13 bases lay in between. This chain's CDR3 is CASSYTTGSDQPQHF. For the CDR3, the DNA is TGTGCCAGCAGTTACACAACAGGGTCGGATCAGCCCCAGCATTTT.

The V and J genes are TRBV2 and TRBJ2-2; possibly TRBD2 for D (5 bases). CDR1 and CDR2 from the germline V gene are SNHLY and FYNNEI. V was clipped by 4 bases and J by 8 bases, with 11 bases between them. There are 13 residues in the CDR3. In DNA form, the CDR3 reads TGTGCCAGCAGTGGCGAAACTAGTGGGGAGCTGTTTTTT. As protein: CASSGETSGELFF. The whole variable domain, filled in from reference TRBV2 and TRBJ2-2, reads EPEVTQTPSHQVTQMGQEVILRCVPISNHLYFYWYRQILGQKVEFLVSFYNNEISEKSEIFDDQFSVERPDGSNFTLKIRSTKLEDSAMYFCASSGETSGELFFGEGSRLTVL.

The V gene is TRBV4-2, the J gene TRBJ2-4; TRBD2 matches at 7 bases. V lost 0 bases, J lost 1 base, and 6 bases stayed unmatched. There are 17 residues in the CDR3. Germline V CDR1 and CDR2: LGHNA, YNFKEQ. The CDR3 region is CASSQDRLARAKNIQYF. The CDR3 coding sequence is TGTGCCAGCAGCCAAGATCGACTAGCCCGGGCCAAAAACATTCAGTACTTC.